Each of the 3 T cell receptor beta chains below was sequenced from the same sample in a study of OX40 agonist ivuxolimab in advanced cancers. The method was immunoSEQ multiplex PCR; TCRdb's version includes in-frame clones alone and lacks a portion of them. The sample records tens of thousands of clones, 80% to 85% being singletons. The sample was CD4+ or CD8+ T cells sorted from blood, taken in a trial of the OX40 agonist ivuxolimab. The receptors stem from an adult with an advanced solid tumor such as melanoma, head and neck, liver or kidney cancer.

This clone has a single count. The chain joins TRBV7-2 to TRBJ2-7; 11 bases are shared with TRBD2. Germline V CDR1 and CDR2: SGHTA, FQGNSA. Losses at the gene ends were 1 base for V and 3 bases for J; bases not matched to a gene: 5. This CDR3 is 16 amino acids long. CDR3 in amino acids: CASSLEGLAGGYEQYF. The CDR3 region has the DNA TGTGCCAGCAGCTTAGAGGGGCTAGCGGGGGGCTACGAGCAGTACTTC. Full variable domain (rest looked up from reference TRBV7-2 and TRBJ2-7): GAGVSQSPSNKVTEKGKDVELRCDPISGHTALYWYRQSLGQGLEFLIYFQGNSAPDKSGLPSDRFSAERTGGSVSTLTIQRTQQEDSAVYLCASSLEGLAGGYEQYFGPGTRLTVT.

The chain links TRBV6-5 to TRBJ1-4; D is uncertain. The length of the CDR3 is 15 residues. CDR1 and CDR2 (germline): MNHEY, SVGAGI. Trimming removed 5 bases at V and 2 bases at J, with 12 bases between. The chain's CDR3 is CASSATLYTNEKLFF. The CDR3 region has the DNA TGTGCCAGCAGTGCCACGTTGTATACTAATGAAAAACTGTTTTTT.

This clone was observed once. The chain carries TRBV7-9 and TRBJ1-1; D remains unclear. Trimming removed 1 base from V and 5 bases from J, with 8 bases in between. The CDR3 extends over 13 amino acids. Germline CDR1 is SEHNR and CDR2 is FQNEAQ (reference sequence). CDR3 sequence: CASSLDGGTEAFF. The CDR3 nucleotides are TGTGCCAGCAGCTTAGACGGAGGGACTGAAGCTTTCTTT.